The present T cell receptor beta chain was sequenced within a study of early T cells in non-severe SARS-CoV-2 infection. Regarding the study as a whole: The matching step, a VDJdb search, favored anti-spike CD8 responses and missed private and CD4 specificities.

The CDR3 loop spans 15 amino acids. The ends lost 1 base at V and 3 bases at J; junction bases unmatched: 4. Germline V CDR1 and CDR2: MNHEY, SMNVEV (reference sequence). As concerns this clonotype: The antigen remains unidentified.

The TCR library protocol attached unique molecular identifiers to the individual cDNA molecules. TCRdb recomputed calls from the 5' RACE reads with MiXCR, one row per CDR3 protein. The data hold around 62,000 distinct CDR3 sequences, with over 4.5% observed a single time. Sequencing was done on a sample of whole blood. This TCR was sampled from an adult who was a healthcare worker with PCR-confirmed SARS-CoV-2 infection or an uninfected control (not recorded which). The chain recombines TRBV27 with TRBJ1-1, with 8 bases matching TRBD1. The CDR3 nucleotides read TGTGCCAGCAGTTTATTCAGGGGGCTTGACACTGAAGCTTTCTTT. Translating it yields CASSLFRGLDTEAFF.